The present T cell receptor (beta chain) was sequenced within a study of blood T cell repertoires in COVID-19. The CDR3 is made up of 13 amino acids. V was shortened by 4 bases and J by 3 bases, with 11 bases between the two germline ends. CDR1 is SGHRS and CDR2 is YFSETQ in the germline V gene. This table comes from immunoSEQ multiplex PCR, and its TCRdb copy is limited to in-frame clones, with some not included. This table has 150,000 to 200,000 clones, around four fifths appearing once. The receptor was isolated from a woman aged 50 to 60 who had recovered from COVID-19. V gene TRBV5-1 combines with J gene TRBJ2-7, with D perhaps TRBD2 (5 bases). What was sequenced was PBMCs or T cells enriched from blood (not recorded which). CDR3 DNA sequence: TGCGCCAGCAGCCCCGGGGTTAGCTACGAGCAGTACTTC. Translating gives CASSPGVSYEQYF.